This T cell receptor (beta chain) was found in a study of shared clonotypes between healthy human individuals. Overall study results and limits: It was the few donors that limited the genetic and exposure-history diversity represented. Approximately 5% was the fraction of naive CD4 clonotypes found shared across a few donors. Clonotypes which were not shared had lower generation probabilities than clonotypes that all four donors shared.

This CDR3 comprises 14 residues. Trimming cost V 5 bases and J 4 bases; bases outside gene matches: 7. Per germline, CDR1 MDHEN and CDR2 SYDVKM. In this sample, this clone turned up a few times. The antigen remains undetermined. Participating donors were healthy, HIV-negative adults free of recent acute infections or vaccinations. The method was immunoSEQ multiplex PCR; TCRdb's version includes in-frame clones alone and lacks a portion of them. Of about 110,000 clones in the sample, 68% were seen once. J is TRBJ1-1 and V is TRBV28, with 7 bases fitting TRBD1. The TCR was taken from a woman in her 30s in good health. The sample comprised memory CD8+ T cells sorted from blood. Subset specified: CD45RO+ cells pooled with CCR7-negative TemRA cells. CDR3 amino acids: CASSLLDRVTEAFF. CDR3 coding DNA: TGTGCCAGCAGTCTCCTTGACAGGGTCACTGAAGCTTTCTTT.